The 5 T cell receptor beta chains below come from one sample, sequenced in a study of graft-versus-host responses after intestinal transplantation. No antigen has been identified for these receptors. TCRdb keeps only in-frame clones here, not all; method: immunoSEQ multiplex PCR. The table lists more than 65,000 clones, around 95% of them singletons. Sequencing was performed on unstimulated CD8+ T cells sorted from spleen or lymph node cells, taken before intestinal transplant. These receptors were taken from a human donor who received an intestinal transplant.

V gene TRBV5-4 combines with J gene TRBJ2-7; the match to TRBD1 covers 10 bases. The CDR3 has 15 amino acids. J gave up 2 bases and V 5 bases, and 7 bases lay outside the gene matches. Germline-derived CDR1 and CDR2 are SGHNT and YYREEE (reference sequence). Here the CDR3 DNA reads TGTGCCAGCAGGGCATGGGACAGGGGACCCTACGAGCAGTACTTC. Translated, it gives CASRAWDRGPYEQYF.

The chain links TRBV6-6 to TRBJ2-2, with D possibly matching TRBD2 (6 bases). Trimming removed 0 bases from V and 4 bases from J, with 12 bases in between. CDR1 and CDR2 (germline): MNHNY, SVGAGI (reference sequence). The CDR3 contains 16 residues. This chain's CDR3 is CASSYSREAVTGELFF. CDR3 bases: TGTGCCAGCAGTTACTCGAGGGAGGCGGTCACCGGGGAGCTGTTTTTT.

V and J are TRBV14 and TRBJ2-5; D remains ambiguous. The J call may be mistaken, given a closer DNA end match to TRBJ2-7. The CDR3 is made up of 20 amino acids. Germline assignment: CDR1 SGHDN and CDR2 FVKESK. The CDR3 sequence is CASSRNGSGLRVPPSYEQYF. The DNA of the CDR3 is TGTGCCAGCAGCCGGAATGGGTCAGGTCTTCGGGTCCCACCATCCTACGAGCAGTACTTC.

The V and J genes are TRBV27 and TRBJ2-7; 9 bases are a match to TRBD2. The trim removed 6 bases at V and 6 bases at J, leaving 15 bases unmatched. This CDR3 region has 16 residues. The germline gives CDR1 MNHEY, CDR2 SMNVEV (reference sequence). The CDR3 loop is CASSPILGTSLGEQYF. CDR3 bases: TGTGCCAGCAGCCCTATCCTCGGGACTAGCTTGGGCGAGCAGTACTTC.

The chain joins TRBV27 to TRBJ2-3, with D possibly being TRBD2 (5 bases). This CDR3 region has 14 residues. Trimming removed 6 bases at V and 2 bases at J, with 12 bases between. Germline CDR1 MNHEY, CDR2 SMNVEV (reference sequence). CDR3 in amino acids: CASSPSTDTDTQYF. DNA of the CDR3: TGTGCCAGCAGCCCTAGCACTGACACAGATACGCAGTATTTT.